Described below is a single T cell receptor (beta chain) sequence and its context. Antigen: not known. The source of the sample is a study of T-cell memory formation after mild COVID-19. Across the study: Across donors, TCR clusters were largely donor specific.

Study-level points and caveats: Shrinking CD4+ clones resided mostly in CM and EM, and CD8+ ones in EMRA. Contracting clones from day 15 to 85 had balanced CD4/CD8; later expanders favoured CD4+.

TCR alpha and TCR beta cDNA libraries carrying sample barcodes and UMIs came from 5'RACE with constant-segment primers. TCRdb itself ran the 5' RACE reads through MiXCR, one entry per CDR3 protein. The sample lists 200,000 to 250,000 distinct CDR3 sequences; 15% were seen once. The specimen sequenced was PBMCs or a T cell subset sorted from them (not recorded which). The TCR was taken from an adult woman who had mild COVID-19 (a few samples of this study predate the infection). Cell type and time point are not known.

The CDR3 loop is CASRDRGNGEQYF. CDR3 sequence (DNA): TGTGCCAGCAGGGACAGGGGAAATGGGGAGCAGTACTTC. The V and J genes are TRBV2 and TRBJ2-7, with 9 nucleotides matching TRBD1. The germline V gene has CDR1 SNHLY and CDR2 FYNNEI. CDR3 length: 13 residues. The junction had 7 bases not matched to a gene; V was cut back by 6 bases and J by 7 bases.